The entry that follows covers one T cell receptor (beta chain) sequence. The specificity of this receptor is unknown. Base-call qualities are not available, and no considerably larger clone is one nucleotide away. Per the germline V gene (reference sequence), LNHDA is the CDR1 and SQIVND is the CDR2. The CDR3, cysteine through phenylalanine, is 17 amino acids long. The only DNA kept is the CDR3, 51 bases in frame from the first base. V sheds 2 bases and J sheds 2 bases, leaving 19 bases between their ends. The library was made by the immunoSEQ multiplex PCR assay. For the multiplex PCR, a mixture combining 60 forward primers for TCR Vbeta segments and 13 reverse primers for TCR Jbeta segments was used. The CDR3 region of rearranged TCR beta genes was amplified from genomic DNA with a multiplex PCR assay. The amplified TCR beta libraries were sequenced on the Illumina HiSeq System as 87-base-pair reads. Turning to the authors' computational methods: In a later analysis, around 80 million unique TCR beta chains were counted across the 500 to 850 repertoires, and some 10 million of these chains were shared by at least two donors. To remove PCR and sequencing errors, raw reads were error-corrected and collapsed into unique sequences using a nearest-neighbor algorithm that merged closely related sequences. To assign V, D and J gene segments, CDR3 sequences were aligned to IMGT reference sequences. For a sequence to be retained, a match of at least six nucleotides to both a V gene segment and a J gene segment was required. A rearrangement counted as productive if the CDR3 had no stop codons and remained in frame with V and J, and every other rearrangement counted as non-productive. Following IMGT convention, CDR3 was defined as the stretch from the second conserved V-encoded cysteine up to the conserved J-encoded phenylalanine. The earlier analysis of some 550 of the donors excluded any sequence lacking an unambiguous match to a single V gene segment. In an earlier analysis of almost 600 of the donors, a V segment was called functional when productive rearrangements were above 56.7%, and segregating when the standard deviation between donors exceeded 5%. A statistical classification framework was built to diagnose cytomegalovirus status from the catalog of TCR beta chain sequences. In a later analysis, V and J genes were assigned by comparing TCR nucleotide sequences against IMGT/GENE-DB human TR gene sequences. The TCRdist pipeline was used in a later analysis to assign CDR3 sequences and most-parsimonious VDJ recombination scenarios. In a later analysis, each TCR beta chain was defined by its CDR3 amino acid sequence together with its V-gene family, and reads without a unique V-gene family were excluded. As a way to deal with suspected cross-contamination and a sequencing artifact, a later analysis dropped 450 to 700 nucleotide sequences that were highly shared and had low generation probability. For each public chain, a later analysis derived a clonal expansion index from normalized ranks of inferred template counts within each repertoire. In a later analysis, generation probabilities were computed using a VDJ recombination model fitted to out-of-frame rearrangements, and the results were checked against IGoR. Hypergeometric tests were used in a later analysis to score TCR-TCR, TCR-HLA and TCR-CMV co-occurrence, with a repertoire-size bias correction applied to the TCR pairs. To estimate false discovery rates, a later analysis permuted the HLA or CMV assignments 20 times. In a later analysis, co-occurring TCRs were grouped with DBSCAN, and TCRdist sequence similarity was added when clustering was performed within HLA-allele-positive subsets. Co-occurrence clustering excluded repertoires with fewer than 30,000 or more than 120,000 public chains, plus five with anomalous nucleotide sharing. TCRdb provides this immuneACCESS table in a form limited to in-frame rearrangements. Some clones are lacking; in checked studies, under half of them reflect an unresolved V gene, and why the rest are absent is not known. V, J and clone size are taken as reported in that table, and D and trimming were inferred from the DNA itself. In all, the sample holds approximately 200,000 clones, and over 75% of those were seen once. Clones ranked in the top ten supply 0.2% to 0.25% of the sample.

The source of the sample is a study of cytomegalovirus exposure and HLA in healthy donors (dated by TCRdb to 2017 to 2019). Looking at the study overall: An earlier analysis of roughly 610 of the donors reported approximately 280 Gb of sequence data and 100 million to 120 million unique TCR beta sequences obtained from around 190 million T cells. Approximately 310 gigabases of sequencing data and around 85 million unique TCR sequences made up an early release that covered approximately 650 HLA-typed donors. Of the approximately 400 genotyped donors, 81% were placed in the genetic ancestry cluster associated with self-reported Caucasian donors. The study aimed to test whether cataloging public T cell receptors could reveal signatures of past pathogen exposure. The study profiled the T cell repertoires of 550 to 700 subjects by immunosequencing and related them to cytomegalovirus serostatus. Besides the first cohort of more than 650 subjects, a separate validation cohort made up of roughly 130 different subjects was used. The study combined high-throughput TCR immunosequencing, statistical association of individual TCRs with disease status, and machine learning to predict cytomegalovirus infection status. A later analysis re-analyzed previously published TCR beta repertoires from 666 donors and added high-resolution HLA genotyping to study TCR occurrence patterns. The later analysis used no new phenotypic data to find candidate immune exposures, relying instead on TCR beta sequences and their occurrence across donors. To decide whether each TCR beta V gene segment behaved as functional or pseudogenic, an earlier analysis of over 500 of the donors relied on high-throughput TCR beta sequencing. Donor age, sex, ethnicity and CMV serostatus were compiled alongside the repertoire data. Genome-wide SNP genotypes for about three fifths of the 666 donors were used in a later genetic analysis, which treated that subset as a discovery cohort. All discovery cohort repertoires had been generated using a single sequencing platform. Class I and class II HLA loci were covered by the typing at four-digit resolution. Typing coverage varied by locus: 629-630 donors for A, B, C, DRB1 and DQB1; approximately 500 for DQA1; over 600 for DPA1; roughly 450 for DPB1. Because of strong linkage in the cohort, roughly five DR-DQ haplotypes were treated as single units for association and clustering. Among almost 400 genotyped donors of the cohort, an average of 235,054 unique TCR beta nucleotide sequences were sequenced per donor, about a sixth of them non-productive.

The cohort comprised fewer than 700 healthy bone marrow donors. At the time of sampling, all cohort members were nominally healthy, though unrecorded immune exposures were likely present. The donor was CMV seronegative and belonged to the group of 380 or so seronegative cohort members. A peripheral blood sample was provided by each donor, and peripheral blood mononuclear cells were used for TCR beta sequencing. The Qiagen DNeasy Blood Extraction Kit was used to extract genomic DNA from the blood cell samples. Overall study outcomes, separate from this receptor: Because HLA typing was unavailable for some donors at each locus, only the typed subset was used in association tests. A later genetic analysis associated a missense DCLRE1C variant with V-gene and J-gene trimming of TCR beta chains, and an independent cohort replicated the association. The authors suggested that the approach could potentially be extended to other disease states and immunological phenotypes. The 87-base-pair reads could not distinguish some IMGT-functional V segments, including TRBV6-2 and TRBV6-3, so those segments were excluded. This cohort had only TCR beta chains sequenced, and the lack of alpha or paired-chain data limited which features could be detected. In a later analysis, HLA-associated TCR beta chains showed more clonal expansion and lower generation probabilities than non-associated chains that were equally common. A further reported finding was that TCR beta sequences accurately predicted the HLA-A and HLA-B alleles for most subjects in the first cohort. Several of the top co-occurrence clusters appeared to be linked to parvovirus B19, influenza, CMV and Epstein-Barr virus, according to a later analysis. When HLA alleles, especially DR and DQ, strongly co-occurred, TCR associations were difficult to assign to individual alleles. Linkage disequilibrium might explain the correlated functional status among segregating V segments, but an unknown experimental factor could not be excluded. In vitro tests confirmed that three of the cytomegalovirus-associated TCR beta chains recognize cytomegalovirus antigens. An earlier analysis of 587 of the donors showed that most TCR beta V segments appeared in productive rearrangements either about 87% or about 30% of the time, which broadly matched IMGT annotations. Compared with the roughly 720-donor mean, donors in an Asian-associated ancestry cluster had fewer N-insertions in productive TCRs, according to a later genetic analysis. A total of some 180 TCR beta chains were listed by the study as associated with cytomegalovirus. The presence/absence analyses assumed that sequencing depth was roughly uniform across donors, and that assumption may not be true. A later analysis found that TCR association rates varied across HLA loci, with DRB1 alleles showing the most associated TCRs and HLA-C alleles the fewest. The earlier analysis of some 540 of the donors excluded approximately 17 rarely observed V segments, including chromosome 9 orphons, because counts were too low. CMV serostatus was the only immune exposure information available for the cohort. A later analysis associated 17,000 or so TCR beta sequences with specific HLA alleles at a false discovery rate of 0.05. A group of highly shared sequence variants was considered likely to be a technical artifact of the sequencing pipeline. The classifier was reported to diagnose cytomegalovirus status with high specificity and sensitivity in both the original and validation cohorts. Most TCR sequences were seen in very few donors, while some public TCRs were found in many individuals. In a later analysis, most CMV-associated TCR beta chains were found to appear HLA-restricted, with HLA associations seemingly driven largely by CMV exposure.

Sample: PBMCs. The sequence is built from TRBV19 and TRBJ2-7, with TRBD2 tentatively as D gene (6 bases match). This sequence was found in a girl aged 2 to 9 in good health and CMV-seronegative. Here the CDR3 is given as CASSIMAGTRNPYEQYF. The sequenced DNA is TGTGCCAGTAGTATAATGGCCGGGACTCGAAATCCCTACGAGCAGTACTTC.